This entry features one TCR beta chain sequence. Antigen specificity is unknown. Germline trimming cut 1 base from V and 1 base from J; bases unmatched to any gene: 5. The germline CDR1 and CDR2 sequences are SGHTS and YDEGEE. The CDR3 sequence is 17 residues long. The entry originates in a study of T cells in narcolepsy. Findings and limits, study-wide: Autoreactive clonotypes reportedly recurred in blood of same and different patients, not controls. Some memory CD4+ repertoires had no autoreactive clone sequences. Autoreactive HCRT-specific and TRIB2-specific clonotypes were marked in same-patient CSF-versus-blood CD4+ comparisons.

The protocol was immunoSEQ multiplex PCR, while the TCRdb copy is restricted to in-frame clones and leaves out a portion. The sample has around 18,000 clones, more than 75% seen once. The chain combines TRBV5-8 with TRBJ2-1; TRBD2 agrees at 10 bases. The sample was memory (CD45RA-) CD4+ T cells from blood. This clonotype was sampled from a human donor in good health. The CDR3: CASSLSSGGMSYNEQFF. In DNA, the CDR3 is TGTGCCAGCAGCTTGAGTAGCGGGGGGATGTCCTACAATGAGCAGTTCTTC.